This T cell receptor beta chain was sequenced in a study of blood T cell repertoires in COVID-19. Study as a whole: Sources were T cells, B-cell-depleted T cells, or PBMCs; the material itself was cDNA or gDNA.

TCRdb's copy holds only in-frame clones and misses some; the assay was immunoSEQ multiplex PCR. The table shows 150,000 or so clones, with approximately 83% occurring only once. The sequenced sample consisted of peripheral blood. This TCR was sampled from a woman aged 55-70 years with acute or convalescent COVID-19.

CDR3 DNA sequence: TGTGCCAGCAGCTACGACAGGGCGGGGATGAACACTGAAGCTTTCTTT. As protein: CASSYDRAGMNTEAFF. The chain carries TRBV28 and TRBJ1-1; TRBD1 aligns across 7 bases. The ends lost 6 bases at V and 0 bases at J; junction bases unmatched: 10. The CDR3 covers 16 residues. Germline CDR1 is MDHEN and CDR2 is SYDVKM.